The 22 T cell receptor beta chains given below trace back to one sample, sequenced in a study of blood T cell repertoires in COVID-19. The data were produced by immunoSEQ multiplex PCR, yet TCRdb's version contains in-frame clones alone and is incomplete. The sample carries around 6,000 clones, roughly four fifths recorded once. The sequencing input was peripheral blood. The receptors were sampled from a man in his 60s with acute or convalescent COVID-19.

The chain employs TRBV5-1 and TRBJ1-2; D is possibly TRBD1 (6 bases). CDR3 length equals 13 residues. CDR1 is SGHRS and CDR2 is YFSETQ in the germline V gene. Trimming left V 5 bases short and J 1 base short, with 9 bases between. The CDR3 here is CASSEGGNYGYTF. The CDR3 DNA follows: TGCGCCAGCAGTGAAGGGGGTAACTATGGCTACACCTTC.

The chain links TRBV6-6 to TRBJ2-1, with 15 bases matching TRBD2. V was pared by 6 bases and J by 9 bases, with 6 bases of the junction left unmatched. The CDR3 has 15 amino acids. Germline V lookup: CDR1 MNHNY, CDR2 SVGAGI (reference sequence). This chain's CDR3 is CASSKGLAGGFEQFF. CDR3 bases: TGTGCCAGCAGCAAGGGACTAGCGGGAGGTTTTGAGCAGTTCTTC.

The CDR3 coding sequence is TGTGCCAGCTCACTGGGCAGGGTTAATTCACCCCTCCACTTT. This translates into CASSLGRVNSPLHF. The genes are TRBV18 and TRBJ1-6; a weak D match, TRBD1 (5 bases). Germline CDR1 is KGHSH and CDR2 is LQKENI. The V end was cut by 4 bases, the J end by 6 bases, with 10 bases between. The CDR3 sequence is 14 residues long.

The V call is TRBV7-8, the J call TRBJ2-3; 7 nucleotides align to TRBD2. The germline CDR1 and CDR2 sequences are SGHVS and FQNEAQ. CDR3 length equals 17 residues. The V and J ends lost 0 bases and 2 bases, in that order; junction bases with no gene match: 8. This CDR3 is CASSLARPAGTTDTQYF. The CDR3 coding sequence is TGTGCCAGCAGCTTAGCGAGGCCAGCGGGGACCACAGATACGCAGTATTTT. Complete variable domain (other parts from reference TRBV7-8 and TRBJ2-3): GAGVSQSPRYKVAKRGQDVALRCDPISGHVSLFWYQQALGQGPEFLTYFQNEAQLDKSGLPSDRFFAERPEGSVSTLKIQRTQQEDSAVYLCASSLARPAGTTDTQYFGPGTRLTVL.

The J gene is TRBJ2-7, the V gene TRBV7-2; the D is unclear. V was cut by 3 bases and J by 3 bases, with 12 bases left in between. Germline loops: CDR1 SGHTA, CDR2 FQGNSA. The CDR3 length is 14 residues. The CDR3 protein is CASSFMARLYEQYF. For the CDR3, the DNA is TGTGCCAGCAGCTTCATGGCCAGGCTCTACGAGCAGTACTTC. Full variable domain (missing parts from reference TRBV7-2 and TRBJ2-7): GAGVSQSPSNKVTEKGKDVELRCDPISGHTALYWYRQSLGQGLEFLIYFQGNSAPDKSGLPSDRFSAERTGGSVSTLTIQRTQQEDSAVYLCASSFMARLYEQYFGPGTRLTVT.

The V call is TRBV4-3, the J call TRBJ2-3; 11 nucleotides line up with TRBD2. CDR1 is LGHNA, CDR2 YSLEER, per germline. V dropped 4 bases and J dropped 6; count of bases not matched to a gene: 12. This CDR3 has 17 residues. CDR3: CASSPLKVAGGPDTQYF. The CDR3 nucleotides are TGCGCCAGCAGCCCCCTTAAGGTAGCGGGGGGGCCCGATACGCAGTATTTT.

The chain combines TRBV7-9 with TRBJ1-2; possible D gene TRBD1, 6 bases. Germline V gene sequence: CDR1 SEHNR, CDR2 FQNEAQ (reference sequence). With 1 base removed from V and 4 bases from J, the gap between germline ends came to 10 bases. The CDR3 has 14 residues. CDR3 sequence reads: CASSLVQGIYGYTF. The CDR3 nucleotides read TGTGCCAGCAGCTTAGTTCAGGGGATCTATGGCTACACCTTC.

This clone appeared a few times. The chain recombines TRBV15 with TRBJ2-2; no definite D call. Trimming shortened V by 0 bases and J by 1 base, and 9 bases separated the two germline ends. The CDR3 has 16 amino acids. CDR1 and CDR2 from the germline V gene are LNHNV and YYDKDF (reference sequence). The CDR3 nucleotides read TGTGCCACCAGCAGAGATGCCAGGCAGAACACCGGGGAGCTGTTTTTT. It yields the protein CATSRDARQNTGELFF.

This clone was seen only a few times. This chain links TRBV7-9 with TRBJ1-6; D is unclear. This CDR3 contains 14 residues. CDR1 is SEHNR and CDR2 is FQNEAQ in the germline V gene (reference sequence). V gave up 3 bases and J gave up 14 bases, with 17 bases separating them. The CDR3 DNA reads TGTGCCAGCAGCTTCGCCGGAACGACTTTAACCCTCCACTTT. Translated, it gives CASSFAGTTLTLHF.

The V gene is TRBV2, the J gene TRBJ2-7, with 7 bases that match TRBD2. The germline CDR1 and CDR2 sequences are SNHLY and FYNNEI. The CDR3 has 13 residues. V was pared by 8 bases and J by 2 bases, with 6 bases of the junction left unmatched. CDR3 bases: TGTGCCAGCGTCCTAGCGGCCCCCTACGAGCAGTACTTC. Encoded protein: CASVLAAPYEQYF.

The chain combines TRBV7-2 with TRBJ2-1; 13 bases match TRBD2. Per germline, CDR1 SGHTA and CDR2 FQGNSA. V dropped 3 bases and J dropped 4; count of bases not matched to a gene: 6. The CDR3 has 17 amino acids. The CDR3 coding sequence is TGTGCCAGCAGCTTTCCCCGGACTAGCGGGAGATACAATGAGCAGTTCTTC. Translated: CASSFPRTSGRYNEQFF.

CDR3 DNA sequence: TGTGCCAGCAGTGCTGAGGAAAACTATGGCTACACCTTC. It encodes CASSAEENYGYTF. The chain combines TRBV27 with TRBJ1-2; no reliable D call. The CDR3 loop spans 13 amino acids. Trimming took off 5 bases at V and 2 bases at J, with 9 bases between the two ends. The germline V gene has CDR1 MNHEY and CDR2 SMNVEV (reference sequence).

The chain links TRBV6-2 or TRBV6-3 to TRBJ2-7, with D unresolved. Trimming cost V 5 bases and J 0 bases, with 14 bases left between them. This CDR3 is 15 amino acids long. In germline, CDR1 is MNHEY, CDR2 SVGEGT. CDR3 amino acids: CASSPRLWSSYEQYF. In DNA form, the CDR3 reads TGTGCCAGCAGTCCCCGGTTGTGGAGCTCCTACGAGCAGTACTTC.

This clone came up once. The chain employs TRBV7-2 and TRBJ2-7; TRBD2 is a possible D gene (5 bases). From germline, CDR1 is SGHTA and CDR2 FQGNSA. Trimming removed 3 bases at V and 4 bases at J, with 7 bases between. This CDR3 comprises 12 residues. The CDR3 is CASSFPGYEQYF. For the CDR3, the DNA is TGTGCCAGCAGCTTCCCGGGATACGAGCAGTACTTC.

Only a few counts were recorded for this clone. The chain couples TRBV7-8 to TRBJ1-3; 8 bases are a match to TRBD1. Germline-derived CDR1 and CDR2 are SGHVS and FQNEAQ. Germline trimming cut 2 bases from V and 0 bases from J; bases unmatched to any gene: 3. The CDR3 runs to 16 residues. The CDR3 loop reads CASSLMGQASGNTIYF. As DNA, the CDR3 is TGTGCCAGCAGCTTAATGGGACAGGCCTCTGGAAACACCATATATTTT.

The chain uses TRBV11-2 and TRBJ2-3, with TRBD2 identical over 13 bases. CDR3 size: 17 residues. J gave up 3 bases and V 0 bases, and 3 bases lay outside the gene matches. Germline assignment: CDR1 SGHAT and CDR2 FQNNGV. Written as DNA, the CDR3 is TGTGCCAGCAGCTTAGATTGGGGACTAGCGGGAACAGATACGCAGTATTTT. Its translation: CASSLDWGLAGTDTQYF.

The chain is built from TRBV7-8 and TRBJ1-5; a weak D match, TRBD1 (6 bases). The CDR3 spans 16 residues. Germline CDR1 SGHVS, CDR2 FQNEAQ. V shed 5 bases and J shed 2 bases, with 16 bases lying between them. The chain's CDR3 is CASSLAGGAGNQPQHF. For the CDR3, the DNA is TGTGCCAGCAGCCTGGCGGGGGGCGCGGGCAATCAGCCCCAGCATTTT.

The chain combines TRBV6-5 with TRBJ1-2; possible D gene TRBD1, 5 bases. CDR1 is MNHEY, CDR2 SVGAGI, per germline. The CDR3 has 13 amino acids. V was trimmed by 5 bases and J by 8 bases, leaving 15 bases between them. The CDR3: CASSLAGTGGYTF. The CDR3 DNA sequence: TGTGCCAGCAGTCTAGCGGGGACGGGAGGCTACACCTTC.

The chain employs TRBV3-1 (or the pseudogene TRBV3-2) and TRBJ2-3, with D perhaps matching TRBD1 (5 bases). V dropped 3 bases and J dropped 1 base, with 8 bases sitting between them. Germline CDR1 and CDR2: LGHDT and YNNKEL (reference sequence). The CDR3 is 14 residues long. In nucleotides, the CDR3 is TGTGCCAGCAGCCAGGGCAGGGGCACAGATACGCAGTATTTT. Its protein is CASSQGRGTDTQYF.

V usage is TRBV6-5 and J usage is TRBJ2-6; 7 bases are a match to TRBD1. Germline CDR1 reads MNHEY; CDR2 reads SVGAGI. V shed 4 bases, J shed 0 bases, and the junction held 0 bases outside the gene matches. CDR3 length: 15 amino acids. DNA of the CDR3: TGTGCCAGCAGTTGGGACAGCTCTGGGGCCAACGTCCTGACTTTC. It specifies CASSWDSSGANVLTF.

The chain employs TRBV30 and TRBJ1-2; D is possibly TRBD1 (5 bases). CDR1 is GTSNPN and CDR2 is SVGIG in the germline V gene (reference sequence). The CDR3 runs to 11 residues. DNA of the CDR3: TGTGTCTGCGGGGGTGGCTATGGCTACACCTTC. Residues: CVCGGGYGYTF.

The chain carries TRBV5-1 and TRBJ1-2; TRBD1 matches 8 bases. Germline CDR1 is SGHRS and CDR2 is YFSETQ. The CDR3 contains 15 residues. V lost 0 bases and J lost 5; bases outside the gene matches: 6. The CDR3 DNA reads TGCGCCAGCAGCTTGGCGGGACAGGTGTCTTATGGCTACACCTTC. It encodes CASSLAGQVSYGYTF.